This TCR beta chain appears in the sequencing data of a study of blood T cell repertoires in COVID-19. Study-level background: Collection of acute and convalescent COVID-19 samples took place in the United States, Italy and Spain. T cells, B-cell-depleted T cells, or PBMCs supplied cDNA or gDNA.

In the original analysis: Estimated nucleated cell counts came from reference gene primer amplification. The method was immunoSEQ multiplex PCR; TCRdb's version includes in-frame clones alone and lacks a portion of them. V and J calls and clone size are given by that table; D and trimming were obtained from the DNA. The profile shows nearly 40,000 clones, roughly 84% of them singletons. Trimming removed 4 bases from V and 8 bases from J; junction bases left unmatched: 15. Germline CDR1 SGHRS, CDR2 YFSETQ. This CDR3 has 17 amino acids. The V and J genes are TRBV5-1 and TRBJ1-6; TRBD1 matches 7 bases. The receptor was isolated from a man over 45 with active or convalescent COVID-19. Sequencing was done on a sample of peripheral blood. CDR3 in amino acids: CASSEGRKDRTYSPLHF. The CDR3 DNA sequence: TGCGCCAGCAGCGAAGGCCGAAAGGACAGGACATATTCACCCCTCCACTTT.